Each of the 17 T cell receptor beta chains below was sequenced from the same sample in a study of shared clonotypes between healthy human individuals. Only CD45RO-negative cells positively selected for CCR7 counted as naive CD8 cells, so terminally differentiated effector memory CD45RA+ cells were excluded. Clones were read by immunoSEQ multiplex PCR, and TCRdb kept only the in-frame ones, dropping some. Among hundreds of thousands of clones, around 96% were seen once, and the ten largest hold approximately 0.1%. The sequencing sample was made of naive CD8+ T cells sorted from blood. The origin of the receptors is a woman in her twenties or thirties in good health.

This sequence joins TRBV27 and TRBJ1-4, with D uncertain. V lost 3 bases, J lost 6 bases, and 17 bases lay in between. CDR3 length: 16 amino acids. Germline values: CDR1 MNHEY, CDR2 SMNVEV (reference sequence). CDR3 sequence: CASSLSPGSADEKLFF. In DNA form, the CDR3 reads TGTGCCAGCAGTTTGTCTCCGGGGAGTGCGGATGAAAAACTGTTTTTT.

The chain carries TRBV28 and TRBJ2-5, with 9 bases aligning to TRBD1. The better agreement between TRBJ2-7 and the DNA end casts doubt on the J call. Germline assignment: CDR1 MDHEN and CDR2 SYDVKM. This CDR3 spans 16 amino acids. The CDR3 is CASSLNGWDRELEQYF. The CDR3 DNA reads TGTGCCAGCAGTTTAAACGGGTGGGACAGGGAGCTCGAGCAGTACTTC.

This clone was found once. This chain connects TRBV4-1 to TRBJ1-5; 9 nucleotides agree with TRBD1. Germline-derived CDR1 and CDR2 are MGHRA and YSYEKL. V shed 3 bases, J shed 10 bases, and the junction held 22 bases outside the gene matches. The CDR3 loop spans 19 amino acids. The CDR3 reads CASSHLRDRVQVIIGPQHF. CDR3 DNA: TGCGCCAGCAGCCACCTCCGGGACAGGGTTCAAGTCATAATTGGTCCCCAGCATTTT.

The gene calls are TRBV28 and TRBJ1-2; the D is unclear. Germline-derived CDR1 and CDR2 are MDHEN and SYDVKM. V was clipped by 3 bases and J by 2 bases, with 10 bases between them. This CDR3 is built from 14 residues. The CDR3 DNA is TGTGCCAGCAGTTTGTGGGCGGGGAACTATGGCTACACCTTC. Translated, it gives CASSLWAGNYGYTF.

The rearrangement links TRBV28 to TRBJ1-6; TRBD1 agrees at 7 bases. After removal of 4 bases from V and 5 bases from J, the junction contained 2 bases not matched to a gene. The germline V gene has CDR1 MDHEN and CDR2 SYDVKM. This CDR3 is built from 14 residues. In nucleotides, the CDR3 is TGTGCCAGCAGTTCACAGGGGAATAATTCACCCCTCCACTTT. This translates into CASSSQGNNSPLHF. Full variable domain (missing parts from reference TRBV28 and TRBJ1-6): DVKVTQSSRYLVKRTGEKVFLECVQDMDHENMFWYRQDPGLGLRLIYFSYDVKMKEKGDIPEGYSVSREKKERFSLILESASTNQTSMYLCASSSQGNNSPLHFGNGTRLTVT.

J is TRBJ2-3 and V is TRBV30; D not resolved. Germline CDR1 GTSNPN, CDR2 SVGIG (reference sequence). V dropped 0 bases and J dropped 4 bases, with 5 bases sitting between them. CDR3 length: 12 amino acids. The CDR3 is CAWSVPPDTQYF. The CDR3 DNA follows: TGTGCCTGGAGTGTCCCCCCAGATACGCAGTATTTT.

This clone was seen a handful of times. The chain couples TRBV13 to TRBJ1-1; D call uncertain. Looked up from germline, CDR1 is PRHDT and CDR2 is FYEKMQ (reference sequence). This CDR3 comprises 13 residues. Deletions cut 3 bases from V and 0 bases from J, with 5 bases between. The CDR3 loop reads CASSFGLNTEAFF. The CDR3 bases are TGTGCCAGCAGCTTTGGACTGAACACTGAAGCTTTCTTT.

V is TRBV2 and J is TRBJ2-1; D might be TRBD1 or TRBD2, each matching 5 bases. V gave up 8 bases and J gave up 5 bases, with 16 bases separating them. CDR1 is SNHLY and CDR2 is FYNNEI in the germline V gene. The CDR3 totals 14 residues. For the CDR3, the DNA is TGTGCCAGCTCGGCGGCAGGGACGAACAATGAGCAGTTCTTC. It specifies CASSAAGTNNEQFF.

This clone was recorded once. V gene TRBV9 combines with J gene TRBJ2-2; TRBD2 is a possible D gene (6 bases). The germline V and J ends were trimmed by 1 base and 0 bases, with 19 bases remaining between them. The CDR3 covers 19 residues. Germline V gene data show CDR1 as SGDLS and CDR2 as YYNGEE. The CDR3 here is CASSVQGLPLIANTGELFF. The CDR3 DNA sequence: TGTGCCAGCAGCGTACAGGGACTCCCCTTGATCGCGAACACCGGGGAGCTGTTTTTT.

This clone was observed once. The chain couples TRBV6-6 to TRBJ2-2; 8 bases are shared with TRBD1. Germline trimming cut 5 bases from V and 4 bases from J; bases unmatched to any gene: 3. Germline CDR1 MNHNY, CDR2 SVGAGI (reference sequence). The CDR3 has 14 amino acids. The CDR3: CASSVDRATGELFF. The CDR3 nucleotides are TGTGCCAGCAGTGTGGACAGGGCCACCGGGGAGCTGTTTTTT.

The genes are TRBV29-1 and TRBJ2-5; D call uncertain. Germline CDR1 SQVTM, CDR2 ANQGSEA. V dropped 5 bases and J dropped 6 bases, with 16 bases sitting between them. This CDR3 comprises 13 residues. CDR3 residues: CSVLPEYKQTQYF. The CDR3 bases are TGCAGCGTTCTCCCAGAATACAAACAGACCCAGTACTTC.

V is TRBV28 and J is TRBJ1-2; 8 nucleotides line up with TRBD1. Germline CDR1 reads MDHEN; CDR2 reads SYDVKM. The CDR3 consists of 14 residues. With V trimmed by 5 bases and J by 5 bases, 7 bases remained unmatched. DNA of the CDR3: TGTGCCAGCAGTATGACAGGGGTTGGGTATGGCTACACCTTC. Protein product: CASSMTGVGYGYTF.

The V call is TRBV18, the J call TRBJ2-4; 7 bases fit TRBD1. The CDR3 runs 16 residues. Per the germline V gene, CDR1 is KGHSH and CDR2 is LQKENI. Germline trimming cut 3 bases from V and 1 base from J; bases unmatched to any gene: 6. CDR3 protein: CASSPPDRVAKNIQYF. The CDR3 region has the DNA TGTGCCAGCTCACCTCCCGACAGGGTGGCCAAAAACATTCAGTACTTC.

The chain joins TRBV29-1 to TRBJ1-2; D not resolved. The V end was cut by 0 bases, the J end by 8 bases, with 16 bases between. The CDR3 contains 14 residues. In germline, CDR1 is SQVTM, CDR2 ANQGSEA. The CDR3 protein is CSVEDPTHLEGYTF. CDR3 nucleotide sequence: TGCAGCGTTGAAGATCCGACACACCTTGAAGGCTACACCTTC.

CDR3 protein: CASSPQIQGNTEAFF. As DNA, the CDR3 is TGCGCCAGCAGCCCCCAAATACAGGGAAACACTGAAGCTTTCTTT. This rearrangement joins TRBV5-1 to TRBJ1-1; D possibly corresponds to TRBD1 (6 bases). In germline, CDR1 is SGHRS, CDR2 YFSETQ. Trimming removed 4 bases from V and 2 bases from J, with 15 bases in between. This CDR3 spans 15 amino acids.

V usage is TRBV5-4 and J usage is TRBJ2-2, with a possible D match to TRBD2 (6 bases). The germline gives CDR1 SGHNT, CDR2 YYREEE (reference sequence). The CDR3 sequence is 14 residues long. V was trimmed by 9 bases and J by 0 bases, leaving 12 bases between them. The CDR3 DNA reads as TGTGCCACTCCGGGACTCCCGAACACCGGGGAGCTGTTTTTT. It is translated as CATPGLPNTGELFF.

The rearrangement uses TRBV5-1 and TRBJ2-7, with TRBD2 as a possible D gene (5 bases). In germline, CDR1 is SGHRS, CDR2 YFSETQ. This CDR3 contains 14 residues. Trimming pared 3 bases from V and 6 bases from J, leaving 16 bases between. CDR3 in amino acids: CASSSTAREGEQYF. The CDR3 DNA reads as TGCGCCAGCAGCTCAACGGCACGAGAGGGCGAGCAGTACTTC.